Listed below are T cell receptor beta chains from one sample, sequenced in a study of T-cell memory formation after mild COVID-19. TCRdb analysed the 5' RACE reads with MiXCR anew, one entry per CDR3 protein. This sample yields 400,000 to 550,000 distinct CDR3 sequences, of which about 23% are seen a single time; around 12% belongs to the top ten. Sequenced material: PBMCs or a T cell subset sorted from them (not recorded which). The receptors come from an adult woman who had mild COVID-19 (a few samples of this study predate the infection). Cell type and time point are not known. Both conserved end residues are part of each CDR3. A D gene is named only where the DNA matches it firmly. Only part of the rows carry a size: once, few, many, or a class if the clone is expanded.

clone_size j_call v_call d_call cdr3_aa cdr3_nt
NA TRBJ2-5 TRBV3-1 NA CASSQDLARREVQETQYF TGTGCCAGCAGCCAAGATCTGGCACGCAGGGAGGTACAAGAGACCCAGTACTTC
few TRBJ2-7 TRBV2 NA CASSRGSAYEQYF TGTGCCAGCAGTAGAGGTTCCGCCTACGAGCAGTACTTC
NA TRBJ2-1 TRBV5-1 TRBD2 CASSWKLAETYNEQFF TGCGCCAGCAGCTGGAAACTAGCGGAGACCTACAATGAGCAGTTCTTC
NA TRBJ2-2 TRBV20-1 NA CSAVRPTTGELFF TGCAGTGCCGTACGGCCGACCACCGGGGAGCTGTTTTTT
NA TRBJ2-7 TRBV27 TRBD2 CASSFTSGATYEQYF TGTGCCAGCAGTTTTACTAGCGGGGCAACCTACGAGCAGTACTTC
few TRBJ1-1 TRBV7-6 NA CASSAGRAMNTEAFF TGTGCCAGCAGCGCAGGACGGGCAATGAACACTGAAGCTTTCTTT
few TRBJ2-2 TRBV18 NA CASSPLPAANTGELFF TGTGCCAGCTCACCACTCCCAGCAGCGAACACCGGGGAGCTGTTTTTT
many TRBJ2-3 TRBV7-2 TRBD2 CASSYDPGTSVDTQYF TGTGCCAGCAGCTACGACCCCGGGACTAGCGTAGATACGCAGTATTTT
NA TRBJ2-3 TRBV12-3/TRBV12-4 NA CASSRGGHYTDTQYF TGTGCCAGCAGCCGAGGTGGACACTACACAGATACGCAGTATTTT
NA TRBJ2-5 TRBV5-6 TRBD1 CASSSFRGRRETQYF TGTGCCAGCAGCTCCTTCAGGGGGCGGCGGGAGACCCAGTACTTC
NA TRBJ1-2 TRBV12-3/TRBV12-4 NA CASSSTGPIHGYTF TGTGCCAGCAGTTCGACAGGACCTATCCATGGCTACACCTTC
few TRBJ2-7 TRBV9 TRBD1 CASSVGPGGSYEQYF TGTGCCAGCAGCGTAGGTCCAGGGGGCTCCTACGAGCAGTACTTC
few TRBJ2-1 TRBV4-2 NA CASSQGRLDGTRNNEQFF TGTGCCAGCAGCCAAGGGAGACTAGACGGGACTCGGAACAATGAGCAGTTCTTC
few TRBJ2-7 TRBV7-9 NA CASSLFLGQGFSYEQYF TGTGCCAGCAGCTTGTTTCTGGGACAAGGTTTCTCCTACGAGCAGTACTTC
NA TRBJ2-7 TRBV11-2 NA CASSHNSYEQYF TGTGCCAGCAGCCATAACAGCTACGAGCAGTACTTC
few TRBJ2-5 TRBV12-3/TRBV12-4 NA CASSLAPRAGRETQYF TGTGCCAGCAGTTTAGCGCCCCGGGCGGGGAGGGAGACCCAGTACTTC
NA TRBJ2-7 TRBV9 NA CASSAKGGDPYEQYF TGTGCCAGCAGCGCGAAGGGGGGGGATCCCTACGAGCAGTACTTC
NA TRBJ2-7 TRBV30 TRBD1 CAWRPDRTEQYF TGTGCCTGGAGACCGGACAGGACCGAGCAGTACTTC
once TRBJ2-7 TRBV5-4 NA CASSSRDWSSYEQYF TGTGCCAGCAGCTCTAGGGACTGGAGCTCCTACGAGCAGTACTTC
few TRBJ2-1 TRBV12-3/TRBV12-4 NA CASSFMYNEQFF TGTGCCAGCAGTTTTATGTACAATGAGCAGTTCTTC
NA TRBJ1-6 TRBV2 NA CASSGQSPLGGSPLHF TGTGCCAGCAGTGGACAGTCTCCCCTCGGTGGTTCACCCCTCCACTTT
NA TRBJ2-3 TRBV7-2 TRBD2 CASSLSPSSRAGLTDTQYF TGTGCCAGCAGCTTATCCCCGTCTTCGCGAGCGGGGCTTACAGATACGCAGTATTTT
few TRBJ2-2 TRBV7-6 NA CASSLDGTRGELFF TGTGCCAGCAGCTTAGACGGAACCCGCGGGGAGCTGTTTTTT
NA TRBJ2-7 TRBV25-1 NA CASSERYEQYF TGTGCCAGCAGTGAAAGATACGAGCAGTACTTC
few TRBJ2-1 TRBV12-3/TRBV12-4 NA CASSPTGREWGIHEQFF TGTGCCAGCAGCCCAACGGGCCGGGAGTGGGGCATCCATGAGCAGTTCTTC
NA TRBJ2-7 TRBV5-1 TRBD2 CASSGGLAETYEQYF TGCGCCAGCAGCGGGGGACTAGCGGAAACCTACGAGCAGTACTTC
few TRBJ2-7 TRBV19 TRBD2 CASSIDHLAGGPGSYEQYF TGTGCCAGTAGTATAGATCACCTAGCGGGAGGGCCTGGGTCCTACGAGCAGTACTTC
NA TRBJ2-3 TRBV18 NA CASSPQRLVTRTEHTDTQYF TGTGCCAGCTCACCACAACGACTAGTTACCCGCACAGAACACACAGATACGCAGTATTTT
NA TRBJ2-7 TRBV12-3/TRBV12-4 NA CASSLSGINRSYEQYF TGTGCCAGCAGTTTGTCGGGGATCAATAGGTCCTACGAGCAGTACTTC
NA TRBJ1-5 TRBV20-1 NA CSASLGGRQPQHF TGCAGTGCTAGTCTGGGGGGTCGGCAGCCCCAGCATTTT
once TRBJ2-5 TRBV24-1 NA CATSDLTGDETQYF TGTGCCACCAGTGATTTGACCGGGGACGAGACCCAGTACTTC
few TRBJ1-5 TRBV12-3/TRBV12-4 NA CASSLATDQPQHF TGTGCCAGCAGTTTAGCGACAGATCAGCCCCAGCATTTT
NA TRBJ2-1 TRBV28 TRBD1 CASRDLRPGQAYNEQFF TGTGCCAGCAGGGACCTCAGACCGGGACAGGCCTACAATGAGCAGTTCTTC
NA TRBJ2-1 TRBV7-3 NA CASSPEIAENEQFF TGTGCCAGCAGCCCAGAGATAGCGGAAAATGAGCAGTTCTTC
few TRBJ2-7 TRBV12-3/TRBV12-4 NA CASTSVGVTYEQYF TGTGCCAGCACCTCGGTGGGGGTAACCTACGAGCAGTACTTC
NA TRBJ1-6 TRBV6-5 NA CASTHSFVGRNSPLHF TGTGCCAGCACCCACTCATTCGTGGGACGGAACTCACCCCTCCACTTT
NA TRBJ1-5 TRBV7-6 NA CASSPTFDRNQPQHF TGTGCCAGCAGCCCTACATTCGATCGAAATCAGCCCCAGCATTTT
NA TRBJ2-1 TRBV24-1 TRBD2 CATSDRSGTRNFNEQFF TGTGCCACCAGTGACCGTTCCGGGACTAGGAATTTTAATGAGCAGTTCTTC
few TRBJ2-7 TRBV12-3/TRBV12-4 TRBD1 CASSSGQGKGEQYF TGTGCCAGCAGTTCCGGACAGGGTAAGGGCGAGCAGTACTTC
few TRBJ1-2 TRBV5-1 TRBD1 CASSMTGELGYTF TGCGCCAGCAGCATGACAGGGGAGCTCGGCTACACCTTC
NA TRBJ1-5 TRBV6-6 TRBD1 CASTGTGGFQPQHF TGTGCCAGCACAGGGACAGGGGGCTTTCAGCCCCAGCATTTT
NA TRBJ2-3 TRBV6-5 NA CASSYRDRLTDTQYF TGTGCCAGCAGTTATCGGGACCGGCTCACAGATACGCAGTATTTT
NA TRBJ1-2 TRBV6-6 NA CASSYELFQTENYGYTF TGTGCCAGCAGTTACGAACTCTTCCAGACTGAGAACTATGGCTACACCTTC
NA TRBJ1-1 TRBV5-1 TRBD1 CASSFDRANTEAFF TGTGCCAGCTCTTTCGACAGGGCCAACACTGAAGCTTTCTTT